This entry features one T cell receptor beta chain sequence. The sample comes from a study of shared clonotypes between healthy human individuals. Study overall: Three CD4 naive, three CD4 memory, two CD8 naive and one CD8 memory plate were used per donor.

CDR3 length: 14 residues. Per germline, CDR1 MNHEY and CDR2 SVGAGI. V gave up 7 bases and J gave up 2 bases; unmatched junction bases: 5. Here immunoSEQ multiplex PCR was the method, and the copy in TCRdb shows in-frame clones only, minus some. The sample consists of nearly 1 million clones, less than 85% of them appearing once. Those who donated were healthy HIV-negative adults, with no recent acute infections or vaccinations reported. The origin of this receptor is a man younger than 30 in good health. Input material: memory CD4+ T cells sorted from blood. Subset indicated: CD45RA-negative fraction. The chain carries TRBV6-5 and TRBJ1-2; 9 bases map to TRBD1. Here the CDR3 reads CASKSGTGNYGYTF. CDR3 nucleotides: TGTGCCAGCAAATCCGGGACAGGGAACTATGGCTACACCTTC.